This TCR beta chain was observed in a study of graft-versus-host responses after intestinal transplantation. The overall study: Multivisceral, liver-intestinal, or isolated intestinal transplants were received by the recipients. Recipients uniformly received anti-thymocyte globulin induction, followed by tacrolimus and steroids for approximately 3 years.

General study results and limits: GvH clones were identified in recipient marrow, with some first appearing in ileum or blood. When patients had graft-donor T cell macrochimerism, their allografts held high graft-versus-host to host-versus-graft clonal ratios.

The CDR3 is made up of 15 amino acids. The V end lost 6 bases, the J end lost 6 bases, and 18 bases lay between the germline ends. Germline CDR1 reads MNHEY; CDR2 reads SVGAGI. Concerning this clone: As yet, its antigen is unknown.

Using immunoSEQ multiplex PCR, the repertoire was profiled, and TCRdb retains in-frame clones only, with some absent. The sample holds some 13,000 clones, just under 85% seen once. The specimen comprised PBMCs, sampled after intestinal transplantation. The sequence was obtained from a human patient who received an intestinal transplant, so some T cells may come from the graft donor. The J gene is TRBJ1-5, the V gene TRBV6-5; D possibly corresponds to TRBD1 (6 bases). CDR3 loop: CASSPPGGAGQPQHF. CDR3 nucleotides: TGTGCCAGCAGCCCCCCGGGGGGGGCCGGTCAGCCCCAGCATTTT.